The 3 T cell receptor beta chains below all came from one sample that was sequenced in a study of T cell clones after liver transplantation. Measured with immunoSEQ multiplex PCR; TCRdb has only the in-frame clones, and not every one. The table shows 95,000 to 110,000 clones, with around 84% occurring only once. This sample comprised CD4+ T cells from blood, obtained approximately 43 months after liver transplant. The receptor set was obtained from a human patient who received a liver transplant. Some of these T cells may belong to the graft donor.

This rearrangement joins TRBV5-1 to TRBJ2-1; 13 bases align to TRBD2. CDR1 SGHRS and CDR2 YFSETQ come from the germline V gene. CDR3 length: 15 residues. V trimming: 4 bases; J trimming: 7 bases; junction bases outside the gene matches: 5. The CDR3 loop reads CASSIMTSGGNEQFF. In nucleotides, the CDR3 is TGCGCCAGCAGCATTATGACTAGCGGGGGGAATGAGCAGTTCTTC.

The genes are TRBV5-4 and TRBJ2-7, with D possibly TRBD1 on 6 matching bases. This CDR3 is 13 amino acids long. V was cut by 4 bases and J by 5 bases, with 13 bases left in between. Germline-derived CDR1 and CDR2 are SGHNT and YYREEE (reference sequence). In nucleotides, the CDR3 is TGTGCCAGCAGCCGGACAGACCGGAACGAGCAGTACTTC. Translating gives CASSRTDRNEQYF.

The chain recombines TRBV6-1 with TRBJ1-5, with 8 bases lining up with TRBD1. This CDR3 contains 16 residues. After removal of 4 bases from V and 3 bases from J, the junction contained 8 bases not matched to a gene. Germline CDR1 MNHNS, CDR2 SASEGT. Here the CDR3 reads CASSVRTGIFNQPQHF. Here the CDR3 DNA reads TGTGCCAGCAGTGTCCGGACAGGGATCTTCAATCAGCCCCAGCATTTT.